This T cell receptor beta chain was documented in a study of blood T cells in healthy people across ages. Then a second PCR, running roughly 7 to 11 cycles, was carried out with a sample-barcoded 5' primer and a J-beta primer mix. Paired-end reads containing CDR3 totaled no fewer than 3 million for each sample. Each CDR3 protein gets one entry after TCRdb re-called the 5' RACE reads with MiXCR. Among more than 800,000 distinct CDR3 sequences listed, about 28% were seen once. At least 6.5 million PBMCs were isolated per sample. Remarks on this clonotype: A much more abundant neighbour one base away suggests this may be a read error.

Source material: blood. The receptor was derived from a woman of 80 years or more in good health.

The CDR3 region is CASSQVQGGWDTQYF. CDR3 bases: TGCGCCAGCAGCCAAGTACAGGGCGGGTGGGATACGCAGTATTTT. The chain recombines TRBV4-3 with TRBJ2-3; D perhaps matches TRBD1 (6 bases). The CDR3 runs to 15 residues. The V gene lost 1 base and the J gene lost 6 bases, with 14 bases spanning the gap. The germline V gene has CDR1 LGHNA and CDR2 YSLEER.